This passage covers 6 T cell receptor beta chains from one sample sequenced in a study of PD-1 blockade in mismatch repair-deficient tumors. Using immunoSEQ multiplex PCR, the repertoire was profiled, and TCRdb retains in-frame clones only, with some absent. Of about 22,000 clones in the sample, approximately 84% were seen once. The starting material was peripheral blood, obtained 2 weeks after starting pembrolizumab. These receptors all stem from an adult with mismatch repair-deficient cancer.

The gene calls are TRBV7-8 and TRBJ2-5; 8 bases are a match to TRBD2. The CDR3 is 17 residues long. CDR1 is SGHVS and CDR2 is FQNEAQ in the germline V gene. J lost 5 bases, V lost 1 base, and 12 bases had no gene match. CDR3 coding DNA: TGTGCCAGCAGCTTAGTGCGGGGGGTGGGCGCAGGGGAGACCCAGTACTTC. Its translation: CASSLVRGVGAGETQYF.

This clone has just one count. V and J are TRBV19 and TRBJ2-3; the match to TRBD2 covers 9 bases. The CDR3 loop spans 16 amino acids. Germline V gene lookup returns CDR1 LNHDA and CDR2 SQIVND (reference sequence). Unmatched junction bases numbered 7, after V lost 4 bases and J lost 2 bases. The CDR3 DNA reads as TGTGCCAGTAGTAGATTGACTAGCGGTTACACAGATACGCAGTATTTT. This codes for CASSRLTSGYTDTQYF.

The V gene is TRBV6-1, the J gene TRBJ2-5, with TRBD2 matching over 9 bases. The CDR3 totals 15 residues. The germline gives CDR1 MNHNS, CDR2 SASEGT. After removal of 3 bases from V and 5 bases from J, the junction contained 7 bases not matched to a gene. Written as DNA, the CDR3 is TGTGCCAGCAGTGAGGCAGCGGGAGGTCAGGAGACCCAGTACTTC. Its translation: CASSEAAGGQETQYF.

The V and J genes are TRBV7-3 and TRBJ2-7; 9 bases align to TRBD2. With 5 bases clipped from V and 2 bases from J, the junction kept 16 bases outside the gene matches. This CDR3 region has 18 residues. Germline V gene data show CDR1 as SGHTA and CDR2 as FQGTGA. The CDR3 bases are TGTGCCAGCAGCCCCCTGGCGGGAGGGCCATGGGCCCCCTACGAGCAGTACTTC. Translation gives CASSPLAGGPWAPYEQYF.

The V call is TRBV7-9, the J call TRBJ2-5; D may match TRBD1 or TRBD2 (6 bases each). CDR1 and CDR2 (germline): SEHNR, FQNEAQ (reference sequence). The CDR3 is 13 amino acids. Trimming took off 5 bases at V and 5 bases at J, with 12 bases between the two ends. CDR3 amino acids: CASSLGGSETQYF. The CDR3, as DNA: TGTGCCAGCAGCCTAGGGGGGTCGGAGACCCAGTACTTC.

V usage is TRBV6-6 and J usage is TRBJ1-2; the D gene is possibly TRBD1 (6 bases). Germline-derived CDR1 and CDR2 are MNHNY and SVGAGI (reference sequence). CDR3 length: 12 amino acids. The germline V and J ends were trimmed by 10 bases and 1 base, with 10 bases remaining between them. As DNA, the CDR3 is TGTGCCACCCGAGGGGGTAACTATGGCTACACCTTC. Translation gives CATRGGNYGYTF.